The clone carrying this T cell receptor (beta chain) came up once. This sample was included in a study of blood T cell repertoires in COVID-19. Clones were sequenced by immunoSEQ multiplex PCR, and TCRdb holds only the in-frame ones, with some missing. The sample shows over 350,000 clones, approximately 87% of them seen only once. Trimming left V 1 base short and J 3 bases short, with 9 bases between. The CDR3 spans 14 residues. CDR1 is MNHEY and CDR2 is SMNVEV in the germline V gene (reference sequence). The sequencing input was PBMCs or T cells enriched from blood (not recorded which). V and J are TRBV27 and TRBJ1-2; D remains unclear. The TCR comes from a woman in her fifties or sixties who had recovered from COVID-19. CDR3 DNA sequence: TGTGCCAGCAGTTTATGGCTGGCAGACTATGGCTACACCTTC. It yields the protein CASSLWLADYGYTF.